This paragraph covers one T cell receptor beta chain sequence. This sample is drawn from a study of patients and donors after allogeneic stem cell transplantation. The CDR3 length is 13 residues. Germline V CDR1 and CDR2: SGHRS, YFSETQ. Trimming shortened V by 0 bases and J by 10 bases, and 10 bases separated the two germline ends. TCRdb processed the RT-PCR reads anew with MiXCR; each CDR3 protein has one entry. The sample consists of about 400,000 distinct CDR3 sequences, 16% of them appearing once. The sequence came from a human donor who was either an allogeneic HSCT recipient or a stem cell or donor lymphocyte infusion donor (not recorded which). It is not recorded whose cells these are; they may come from a transplant donor. Source material: blood, either unsorted or a sorted T cell fraction (not recorded which). The V and J genes are TRBV5-1 and TRBJ1-4; D is unresolved. CDR3 nucleotides: TGCGCCAGCAGCTTGGGGTCAGGAGGAAAACTGTTTTTT. Amino acids: CASSLGSGGKLFF.